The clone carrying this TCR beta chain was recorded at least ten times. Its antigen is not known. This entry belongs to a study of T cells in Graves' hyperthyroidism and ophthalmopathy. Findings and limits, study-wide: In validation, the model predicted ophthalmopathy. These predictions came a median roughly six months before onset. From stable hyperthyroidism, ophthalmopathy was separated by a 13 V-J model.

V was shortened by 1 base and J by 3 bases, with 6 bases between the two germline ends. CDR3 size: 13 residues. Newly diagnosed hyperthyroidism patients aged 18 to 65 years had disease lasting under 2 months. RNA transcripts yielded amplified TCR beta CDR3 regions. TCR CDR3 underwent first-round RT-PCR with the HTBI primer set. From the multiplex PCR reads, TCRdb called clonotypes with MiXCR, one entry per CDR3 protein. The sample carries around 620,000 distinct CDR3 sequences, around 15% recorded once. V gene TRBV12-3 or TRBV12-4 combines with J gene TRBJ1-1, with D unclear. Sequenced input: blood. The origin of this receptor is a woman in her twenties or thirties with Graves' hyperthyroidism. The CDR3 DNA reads TGTGCCAGCAGTTTAGACCGACACACTGAAGCTTTCTTT. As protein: CASSLDRHTEAFF.